Listed below are T cell receptor beta chains from one sample, sequenced in a study of cytomegalovirus exposure and HLA in healthy donors. TCRdb keeps only in-frame clones here, not all; method: immunoSEQ multiplex PCR. The sample has around 100,000 clones; about 81% are singletons. The sample comprised PBMCs. The source of these receptors is a young man in good health and CMV-seronegative. Each CDR3 is given with its conserved first and last residue. Fields, in order: clone size, J gene, V gene, D gene, CDR3 DNA, CDR3 protein. A D gene is named only where the DNA matches it firmly. A row's size may be missing; if present it is once, few, many or a size class.

.,TRBJ1-1,TRBV2,TRBD1,TGTGCCAGCAGCGCACGACAGGGTTTCACTGAAGCTTTCTTT,CASSARQGFTEAFF
few,TRBJ1-6,TRBV25-1,.,TGTGCCAGCAGTGAATGGGGAGGATCGGGATGGAATTCACCCCTCCACTTT,CASSEWGGSGWNSPLHF
.,TRBJ1-2,TRBV9,.,TGTGCCAGCAGGGCCGAGGTGGGGGCGAGGGGCTACACCTTC,CASRAEVGARGYTF
once,TRBJ1-2,TRBV6-6,TRBD1,TGTGCCAGCAGTTACGTAAAAGGGGGCGATGGCTACACCTTC,CASSYVKGGDGYTF
.,TRBJ2-5,TRBV7-3,TRBD1,TGTGCCAGCAGCTTAGACAGGGGGAGCGAGACCCAGTACTTC,CASSLDRGSETQYF
.,TRBJ2-7,TRBV7-9,.,TGTGCCAGCAGCTTAGGGGGCCTCTCGGACAAATACTACGAGCAGTACTTC,CASSLGGLSDKYYEQYF
.,TRBJ1-2,TRBV7-9,TRBD1,TGTGCCAGCAGCTTCCCCGGGACAGGGCTCAAATCCAGTGGCTACACCTTC,CASSFPGTGLKSSGYTF
.,TRBJ1-1,TRBV9,.,TGTGCCAGCAGCGGAGGAGGGACTGAAGCTTTCTTT,CASSGGGTEAFF
.,TRBJ2-1,TRBV27,.,TGTGCCAGCACCCCCAATCTATTCGGGTACAATGAGCAGTTCTTC,CASTPNLFGYNEQFF
.,TRBJ2-7,TRBV28,TRBD2,TGTGCCACCCTACTAGCGGGACTTTACGAGCAGTACTTC,CATLLAGLYEQYF
.,TRBJ2-4,TRBV6-1,TRBD2,TGTGCCAGCAGTGAGGGACTAGCGGGAATCCAGCTAACCAAAAACATTCAGTACTTC,CASSEGLAGIQLTKNIQYF
.,TRBJ2-3,TRBV11-2,TRBD2,TGTGCCAGCAACAAAGAGGGGCGGGAGAGTGCCACAGATACGCAGTATTTT,CASNKEGRESATDTQYF
.,TRBJ1-5,TRBV5-1,.,TGCGCCAGCAGCTCGGGAACAAATCAGCCCCAGCATTTT,CASSSGTNQPQHF
.,TRBJ2-7,TRBV7-8,.,TGTGCCAGCAGCTTAGTCTTAGCGGCCACGACCTACGAGCAGTACTTC,CASSLVLAATTYEQYF
.,TRBJ2-3,TRBV5-1,.,TGCGCCAGCAGCTTGGCTTCCGGGGAAGGCACAGATACGCAGTATTTT,CASSLASGEGTDTQYF
.,TRBJ1-1,TRBV6-5,.,TGTGCCAGCAGTTACCAGGGGTGGACTGAAGCTTTCTTT,CASSYQGWTEAFF
.,TRBJ1-5,TRBV30,.,TGTGCCTGGAGTGTTAATGCGGTCCAGCCCCAGCATTTT,CAWSVNAVQPQHF
.,TRBJ1-1,TRBV27,TRBD1,TGTGCCAGCAGCCACTTGAGGGACAGGGGGAAAAACACTGAAGCTTTCTTT,CASSHLRDRGKNTEAFF
.,TRBJ2-1,TRBV6-4,.,TGTGCCAGCAGTGACGAGGGCCACAATGAGCAGTTCTTC,CASSDEGHNEQFF
few,TRBJ2-7,TRBV2,TRBD2,TGTGCGACCAAAGATCCGGCTAGCGGGAGTTACGAGCAGTACTTC,CATKDPASGSYEQYF
.,TRBJ1-1,TRBV5-6,TRBD1,TGTGCCAGCAGCTGGGACAGCGTTGAAGCTTTCTTT,CASSWDSVEAFF
.,TRBJ1-1,TRBV6-5,TRBD1,TGTGCCAGCATTAGCACAGGGGGTTTAGCTTTCTTT,CASISTGGLAFF
.,TRBJ1-5,TRBV19,TRBD1,TGTGCCAGTAGGCCCCAGGGGGCTACCGATCAGCCCCAGCATTTT,CASRPQGATDQPQHF
few,TRBJ2-1,TRBV30,.,TGTGCCTGGAGTTCAGCGGCCACTACTTATTACAATGAGCAGTTCTTC,CAWSSAATTYYNEQFF
.,TRBJ1-4,TRBV6-1,.,TGTGCCAGCAGTGATCTTGGGGGGAGTGAAAAACTGTTTTTT,CASSDLGGSEKLFF
few,TRBJ2-7,TRBV5-4,.,TGTGCCAGCAGCGCGGACTCCCGGTGGGTCTACGAGCAGTACTTC,CASSADSRWVYEQYF
once,TRBJ1-1,TRBV19,.,TGTGCCAGTATCTGGGGCGGCTACGGTTTCTTT,CASIWGGYGFF
.,TRBJ2-7,TRBV7-9,.,TGTGCCAGCAGCTTAGGGTCCGGGGCCCTAGGGGGAAAGTACTTC,CASSLGSGALGGKYF
.,TRBJ1-5,TRBV19,.,TGTGCCAGTAGTATCAGGGGAAAATATCAGCCCCAGCATTTT,CASSIRGKYQPQHF
.,TRBJ1-2,TRBV30,TRBD1,TGTGCCTTCCCTAAAGGGACAGGGACGCACTATGGCTACACCTTC,CAFPKGTGTHYGYTF
.,TRBJ2-7,TRBV6-1,TRBD1,TGTGCCAGCAGTCGAGGGACAGGTCGTTTCTACGAGCAGTACTTC,CASSRGTGRFYEQYF
.,TRBJ1-1,TRBV29-1,.,TGCAGCGTTGATTACTTAGTACGGGACACTGAAGCTTTCTTT,CSVDYLVRDTEAFF
.,TRBJ1-1,TRBV15,TRBD1,TGTGCCACCAGCAGAGATTCTTCGGGACAGGGGGACACTGAAGCTTTCTTT,CATSRDSSGQGDTEAFF
.,TRBJ2-7,TRBV29-1,TRBD1,TGCAGCGTTACAGGGGCCTACGAGCAGTACTTC,CSVTGAYEQYF
.,TRBJ2-1,TRBV25-1,.,TGTGCCAGCAGTGAATATTCCGGACTACTCAACAATGAGCAGTTCTTC,CASSEYSGLLNNEQFF
.,TRBJ1-2,TRBV27,.,TGTGCCAGCAGTTTATTGGGGGCCCTGGATGGCTACACCTTC,CASSLLGALDGYTF
.,TRBJ1-4,TRBV20-1,.,TGCAGTGCTAGTAGGAGTGAAAAACTGTTTTTT,CSASRSEKLFF
.,TRBJ1-3,TRBV18,.,TGTGCCAGCTCACCTACAGTCCTCTCTGGAAACACCATATATTTT,CASSPTVLSGNTIYF
.,TRBJ2-2,TRBV7-9,.,TGTGCCAGCAGCTTCTCCGCGAGCACCGGGGAGCTGTTTTTT,CASSFSASTGELFF
.,TRBJ1-1,TRBV7-2,.,TGTGCCAGCAGCCTTACAAAGAACACTGAAGCTTTCTTT,CASSLTKNTEAFF
.,TRBJ2-7,TRBV30,TRBD2,TGTGCCTGGAGTGTGAGGGGACTAGCGGACTTTCGGTACTTC,CAWSVRGLADFRYF